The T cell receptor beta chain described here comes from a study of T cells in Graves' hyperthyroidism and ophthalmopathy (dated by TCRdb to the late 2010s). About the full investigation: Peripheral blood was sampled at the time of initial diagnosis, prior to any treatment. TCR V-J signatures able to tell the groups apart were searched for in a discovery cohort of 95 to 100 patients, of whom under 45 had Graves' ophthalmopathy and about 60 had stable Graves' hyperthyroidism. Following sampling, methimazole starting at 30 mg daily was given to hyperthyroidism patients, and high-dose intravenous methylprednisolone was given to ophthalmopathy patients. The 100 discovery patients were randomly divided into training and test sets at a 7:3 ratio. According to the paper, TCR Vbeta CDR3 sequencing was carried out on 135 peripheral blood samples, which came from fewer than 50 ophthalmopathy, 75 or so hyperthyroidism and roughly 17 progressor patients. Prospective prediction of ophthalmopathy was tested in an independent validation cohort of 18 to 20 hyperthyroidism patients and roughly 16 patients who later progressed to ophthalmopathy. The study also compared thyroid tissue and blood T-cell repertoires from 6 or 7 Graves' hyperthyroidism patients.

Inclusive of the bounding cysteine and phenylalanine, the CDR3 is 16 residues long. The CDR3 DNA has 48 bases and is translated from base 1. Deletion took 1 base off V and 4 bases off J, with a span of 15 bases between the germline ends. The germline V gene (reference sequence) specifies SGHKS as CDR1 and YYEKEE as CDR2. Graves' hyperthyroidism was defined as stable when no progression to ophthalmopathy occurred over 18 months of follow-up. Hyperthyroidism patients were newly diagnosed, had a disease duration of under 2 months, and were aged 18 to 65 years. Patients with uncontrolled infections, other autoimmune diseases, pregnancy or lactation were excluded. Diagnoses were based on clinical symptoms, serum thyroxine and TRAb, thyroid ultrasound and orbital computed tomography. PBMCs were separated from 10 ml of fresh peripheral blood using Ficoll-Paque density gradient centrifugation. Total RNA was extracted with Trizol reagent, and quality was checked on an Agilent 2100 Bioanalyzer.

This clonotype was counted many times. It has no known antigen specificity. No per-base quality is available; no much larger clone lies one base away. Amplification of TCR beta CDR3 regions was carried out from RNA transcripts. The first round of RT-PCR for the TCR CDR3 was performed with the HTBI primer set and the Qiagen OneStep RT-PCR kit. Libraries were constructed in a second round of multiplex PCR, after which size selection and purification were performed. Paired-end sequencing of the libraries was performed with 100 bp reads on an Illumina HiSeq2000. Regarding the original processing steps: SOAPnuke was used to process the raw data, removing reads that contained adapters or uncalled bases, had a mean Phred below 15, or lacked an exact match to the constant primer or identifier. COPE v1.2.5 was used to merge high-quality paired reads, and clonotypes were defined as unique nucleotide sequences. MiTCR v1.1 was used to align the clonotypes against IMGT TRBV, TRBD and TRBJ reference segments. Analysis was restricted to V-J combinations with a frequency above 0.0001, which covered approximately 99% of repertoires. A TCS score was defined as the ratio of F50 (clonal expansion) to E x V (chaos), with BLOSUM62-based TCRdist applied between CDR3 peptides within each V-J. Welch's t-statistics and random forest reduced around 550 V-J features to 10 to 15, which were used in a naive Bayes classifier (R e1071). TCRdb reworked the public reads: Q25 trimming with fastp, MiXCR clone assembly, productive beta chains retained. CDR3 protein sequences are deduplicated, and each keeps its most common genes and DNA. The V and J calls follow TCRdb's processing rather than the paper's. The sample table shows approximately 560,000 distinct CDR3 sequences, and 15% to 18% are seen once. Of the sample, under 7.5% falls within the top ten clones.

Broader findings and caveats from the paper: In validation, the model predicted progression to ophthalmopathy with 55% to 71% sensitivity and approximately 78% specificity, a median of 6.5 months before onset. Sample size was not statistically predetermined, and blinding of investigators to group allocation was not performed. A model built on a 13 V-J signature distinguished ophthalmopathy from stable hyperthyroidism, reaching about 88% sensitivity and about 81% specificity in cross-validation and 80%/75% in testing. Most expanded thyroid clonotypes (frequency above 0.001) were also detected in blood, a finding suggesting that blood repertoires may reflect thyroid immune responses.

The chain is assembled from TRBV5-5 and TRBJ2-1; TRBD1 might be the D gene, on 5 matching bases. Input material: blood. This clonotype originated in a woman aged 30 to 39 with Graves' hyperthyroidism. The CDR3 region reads CASSLQPGWLYNEQFF. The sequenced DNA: TGTGCCAGCAGCTTGCAGCCAGGGTGGCTTTACAATGAGCAGTTCTTC.